These 23 T cell receptor beta chains originate from one sample sequenced in a study of spatial heterogeneity in lung cancer (dated by TCRdb to between 2017 and 2020). Library construction relied on 5' RACE. These reads were obtained on a NextSeq 500. The public reads were reanalyzed by TCRdb: fastp trimming at Q25, MiXCR alignment, in-frame beta chains only. Rows matching on CDR3 protein sequence are summarized as one entry with the most common DNA and genes. The table for this sample lists 45,000 to 50,000 distinct CDR3 sequences; 10% to 15% of them were counted only once. The ten largest clones capture approximately 30% of the sample. The sample's time point label, decoded: blood at routine non-recurrence follow-up after resection. This sample comprised PBMCs, obtained at follow-up. These receptors originate from a male donor with early-stage non-small cell lung cancer.

There are many counts of this clonotype. This chain links TRBV6-2 or TRBV6-3 with TRBJ2-5, with D tentatively TRBD1 (6 bases). V was cut by 5 bases and J by 5 bases, with 12 bases left in between. CDR3 length equals 13 residues. Germline loops: CDR1 MNHEY, CDR2 SVGEGT. The CDR3 sequence: CASSRQERETQYF. The CDR3 DNA follows: TGTGCCAGCAGTCGACAGGAGAGGGAGACCCAGTACTTC.

Only a few counts were recorded for this clonotype. This chain connects TRBV6-2 or TRBV6-3 to TRBJ2-7, with D tentatively TRBD1 (6 bases). CDR1 is MNHEY and CDR2 is SVGEGT in the germline V gene. The CDR3 runs 16 residues. V was clipped by 2 bases and J by 5 bases, with 19 bases between them. This CDR3 is CASSYERGKGIDEQYF. CDR3 DNA sequence: TGTGCCAGCAGTTACGAAAGGGGGAAGGGAATCGACGAGCAGTACTTC.

This sequence joins TRBV4-3 and TRBJ2-7, with 9 bases identical to TRBD2. This CDR3 region has 16 residues. CDR1 is LGHNA, CDR2 YSLEER, per germline. The V segment lost 1 base and the J segment 2 bases; nucleotides outside the gene matches: 6. The CDR3, as DNA: TGCGCCAGCAGCCAAGCCGTCAGCGGGGGGCCCTACGAGCAGTACTTC. As protein: CASSQAVSGGPYEQYF.

Many counts were recorded for this clonotype. The chain links TRBV12-3 or TRBV12-4 to TRBJ2-2; D not certain. Trimming left V 7 bases short and J 4 bases short, with 10 bases between. The CDR3 contains 13 residues. The CDR3 DNA reads TGTGCCAGCACCTCGCCGCGCACCGGGGAGCTGTTTTTT. Encoded protein: CASTSPRTGELFF.

V and J are TRBV5-1 and TRBJ2-3; D might be TRBD1 (6 bases). The CDR3 has 14 amino acids. Trimming left V 4 bases short and J 8 bases short, with 17 bases between. The germline gives CDR1 SGHRS, CDR2 YFSETQ. The CDR3 DNA sequence: TGCGCCAGCAGCACAGGGCAGACGGACGGTACGCAGTATTTT. Its protein is CASSTGQTDGTQYF. The full variable domain, rest sourced from reference TRBV5-1 and TRBJ2-3, is KAGVTQTPRYLIKTRGQQVTLSCSPISGHRSVSWYQQTPGQGLQFLFEYFSETQRNKGNFPGRFSGRQFSNSRSEMNVSTLELGDSALYLCASSTGQTDGTQYFGPGTRLTVL.

This clonotype has a count of ten or more. The chain uses TRBV6-6 and TRBJ1-5; D uncertain. V was shortened by 5 bases and J by 7 bases, with 12 bases between the two germline ends. The CDR3 extends over 13 amino acids. Germline values: CDR1 MNHNY, CDR2 SVGAGI (reference sequence). The CDR3 nucleotides are TGTGCCAGCAGTCGGAGGGTGGACCAGCCCCAGCATTTT. Residues: CASSRRVDQPQHF.

There are a few counts of this clonotype. The J gene is TRBJ2-3, the V gene TRBV11-3, with 9 bases aligning to TRBD1. After removal of 3 bases from V and 3 bases from J, the junction contained 10 bases not matched to a gene. The CDR3 is 17 amino acids. In germline, CDR1 is SGHNT, CDR2 YENEEA. This CDR3 reads CASSLASGTGKTDTQYF. The CDR3 region has the DNA TGTGCCAGCAGCTTGGCCTCCGGGACAGGGAAAACAGATACGCAGTATTTT. Using reference TRBV11-3 and TRBJ2-3 for the parts outside the CDR3, the full variable domain is EAGVVQSPRYKIIEKKQPVAFWCNPISGHNTLYWYLQNLGQGPELLIRYENEEAVDDSQLPKDRFSAERLKGVDSTLKIQPAELGDSAVYLCASSLASGTGKTDTQYFGPGTRLTVL.

A remark on this clonotype: A much larger clone is a single base away; this may be a read error. The rearrangement links TRBV7-6 to TRBJ2-1, with a possible D match to TRBD1 (5 bases). V dropped 0 bases and J dropped 9 bases, with 12 bases sitting between them. The CDR3 consists of 14 residues. CDR1 and CDR2 (germline): SGHVS, FNYEAQ. CDR3: CASSLAVGHIEQFF. CDR3 bases: TGTGCCAGCAGCTTAGCGGTGGGGCACATTGAGCAGTTCTTC.

There are a few counts of this clonotype. The gene calls are TRBV10-3 and TRBJ2-2; TRBD1 or TRBD2 may be the D gene (6 bases each). Per germline, CDR1 ENHRY and CDR2 SYGVKD. CDR3 size: 11 residues. V shed 9 bases and J shed 8 bases, with 10 bases lying between them. CDR3 region: CAMGAGGELFF. The CDR3 bases are TGTGCCATGGGGGCGGGAGGGGAGCTGTTTTTT.

This clonotype appeared many times. The V and J genes are TRBV7-2 and TRBJ2-1; 13 bases agree with TRBD2. The V and J ends lost 5 bases and 9 bases, in that order; junction bases with no gene match: 7. CDR1 is SGHTA, CDR2 FQGNSA, per germline. The CDR3 is 15 residues long. The DNA for the CDR3 is TGTGCCAGCAGCGCCACTAGCGGGGGGGCGGGTGAGCAGTTCTTC. Translating it yields CASSATSGGAGEQFF.

The table lists this clonotype with many counts. The chain carries TRBV7-9 and TRBJ1-1, with a possible D match to TRBD1 (5 bases). The CDR3 has 15 amino acids. The germline V gene has CDR1 SEHNR and CDR2 FQNEAQ (reference sequence). V was trimmed by 5 bases and J by 3 bases, leaving 16 bases between them. The CDR3 sequence is CASSPRGDEYTEAFF. CDR3 bases: TGTGCCAGCAGCCCGCGAGGGGACGAGTACACTGAAGCTTTCTTT.

This clonotype has a count of ten or more. The rearrangement links TRBV30 to TRBJ2-3; D is possibly TRBD1 or TRBD2 (5 bases each). CDR3 length equals 16 residues. V was pared by 0 bases and J by 1 base, with 14 bases between. Germline CDR1 and CDR2: GTSNPN and SVGIG (reference sequence). DNA for the CDR3: TGTGCCTGGAGTGTACCGGGGCAGTGGGGCACAGATACGCAGTATTTT. This encodes CAWSVPGQWGTDTQYF. Based on the CDR3 plus reference TRBV30 and TRBJ2-3, the full variable domain is SQTIHQWPATLVQPVGSPLSLECTVEGTSNPNLYWYRQAAGRGLQLLFYSVGIGQISSEVPQNLSASRPQDRQFILSSKKLLLSDSGFYLCAWSVPGQWGTDTQYFGPGTRLTVL.

There are many counts of this clonotype. The rearrangement uses TRBV29-1 and TRBJ1-1, with TRBD1 as a possible D gene (6 bases). V was trimmed by 1 base and J by 0 bases, leaving 6 bases between them. The CDR3 spans 13 residues. The germline gives CDR1 SQVTM, CDR2 ANQGSEA. The CDR3 is CSVEGGLNTEAFF. The CDR3, as DNA: TGCAGCGTTGAAGGGGGGCTGAACACTGAAGCTTTCTTT.

V usage is TRBV5-4 and J usage is TRBJ2-7, with D perhaps matching TRBD2 (6 bases). CDR3 length: 15 amino acids. Germline V gene data show CDR1 as SGHNT and CDR2 as YYREEE (reference sequence). V gave up 0 bases and J gave up 2 bases, with 12 bases separating them. The CDR3 loop is CASSLDGTGAYEQYF. In DNA, the CDR3 is TGTGCCAGCAGCTTGGATGGGACGGGAGCCTACGAGCAGTACTTC.

The sample holds many counts of this clonotype. The chain links TRBV7-2 to TRBJ1-3; D may be TRBD1 (5 bases). V was pared by 5 bases and J by 8 bases, with 13 bases between. Germline-derived CDR1 and CDR2 are SGHTA and FQGNSA. CDR3 size: 13 residues. DNA of the CDR3: TGTGCCAGCAGCATCCAGGGAGGGGACACCATATATTTT. This gives the protein CASSIQGGDTIYF.

In this sample, this clonotype turned up many times. The rearrangement joins TRBV6-2 or TRBV6-3 to TRBJ1-1; D gene unclear. CDR1 MNHEY and CDR2 SVGEGT come from the germline V gene. V was clipped by 6 bases and J by 12 bases, with 17 bases between them. The CDR3 has 12 residues. The CDR3 region is CASSAAGVGSFF. The CDR3 nucleotides are TGTGCCAGCAGCGCCGCCGGCGTAGGGTCTTTCTTT.

This chain links TRBV20-1 with TRBJ2-7; D may correspond to TRBD1 or TRBD2 (6 bases each). Germline V gives CDR1 DFQATT, CDR2 SNEGSKA (reference sequence). The CDR3 is made up of 12 amino acids. CDR3: CSAPGANYEQYF. In DNA, the CDR3 is TGCAGCGCCCCGGGGGCGAACTACGAGCAGTACTTC.

This clonotype was found many times. The chain carries TRBV6-5 and TRBJ2-7; D possibly matches TRBD1 or TRBD2 (5 bases each). V lost 6 bases to trimming and J lost 0 bases, with 12 bases between them. The CDR3 has 14 residues. Germline CDR1 is MNHEY and CDR2 is SVGAGI. CDR3 protein: CASRRPGSSYEQYF. DNA of the CDR3: TGTGCCAGCAGACGTCCAGGGAGCTCCTACGAGCAGTACTTC.

This rearrangement joins TRBV20-1 to TRBJ2-7, with 10 bases lining up with TRBD2. Germline loops: CDR1 DFQATT, CDR2 SNEGSKA (reference sequence). The CDR3 is 16 residues long. With V trimmed by 4 bases and J by 0 bases, 9 bases remained unmatched. The CDR3, as DNA: TGCAGTGCTATCATTACTAGCGGGACCGTCTCCTACGAGCAGTACTTC. Protein product: CSAIITSGTVSYEQYF.

This clonotype was seen many times. The J gene is TRBJ1-1, the V gene TRBV7-6, with D hard to call. Per the germline V gene, CDR1 is SGHVS and CDR2 is FNYEAQ. The CDR3 is 17 amino acids. The V end was cut by 1 base, the J end by 0 bases, with 15 bases between. This CDR3 reads CASSLGTLGGMNTEAFF. CDR3 sequence (DNA): TGTGCCAGCAGCTTAGGAACCTTGGGCGGGATGAACACTGAAGCTTTCTTT.

This clonotype was recorded many times. The CDR3 is CASSPPNRGRDTEAFF. Written as DNA, the CDR3 is TGTGCCAGCAGTCCCCCGAACAGGGGGCGGGACACTGAAGCTTTCTTT. This chain uses TRBV12-3 or TRBV12-4 with TRBJ1-1; TRBD1 matches at 9 bases. Unmatched junction bases numbered 10, after V lost 5 bases and J lost 3 bases. The CDR3 length is 16 residues.

The chain carries TRBV5-5 and TRBJ1-5, with 9 positions matching TRBD1. The J segment lost 1 base and the V segment lost 4 bases, leaving 6 bases of the junction unmatched. Germline lookup yields CDR1 SGHKS and CDR2 YYEKEE (reference sequence). The CDR3 contains 16 residues. CDR3 loop: CASSAEGQGSNQPQHF. The DNA of the CDR3 is TGTGCCAGCAGCGCGGAAGGACAGGGGAGCAATCAGCCCCAGCATTTT. The entire variable domain, with the rest obtained from reference TRBV5-5 and TRBJ1-5, is as follows: DAGVTQSPTHLIKTRGQQVTLRCSPISGHKSVSWYQQVLGQGPQFIFQYYEKEERGRGNFPDRFSARQFPNYSSELNVNALLLGDSALYLCASSAEGQGSNQPQHFGDGTRLSIL.

The chain combines TRBV12-3 or TRBV12-4 with TRBJ1-1, with no clear D. With 2 bases removed from V and 3 bases from J, the gap between germline ends came to 4 bases. The CDR3 is 12 amino acids. CDR3 protein: CASSLSHTEAFF. As DNA, the CDR3 is TGTGCCAGCAGTTTAAGCCACACTGAAGCTTTCTTT.